This TCR beta chain was captured in a study of cytomegalovirus exposure and HLA in healthy donors. The CDR3 is 14 amino acids. V was pared by 1 base and J by 0 bases, with 1 base of the junction left unmatched. Germline CDR1 reads SGHDT; CDR2 reads YYEEEE. This clone was found a few times. Measured with immunoSEQ multiplex PCR; TCRdb has only the in-frame clones, and not every one. Of about 180,000 clones in the sample, 85% were seen once. Source material: PBMCs. The receptor's source is a man younger than 30 in good health and CMV-seropositive. The chain employs TRBV5-6 and TRBJ2-7, with TRBD1 identical over 7 bases. This CDR3 reads CASSLPGGSYEQYF. CDR3 coding DNA: TGTGCCAGCAGCTTGCCAGGGGGCTCCTACGAGCAGTACTTC.